Presented here are 17 T cell receptor beta chains from one specimen sequenced in a study of blood T cells in healthy people across ages. Through a sample-barcoded 5' primer and a J-beta primer mix, a second PCR was run for roughly 7 to 11 cycles. TCRdb re-derived calls from the 5' RACE reads in MiXCR, one entry per CDR3 protein. The sample has about 930,000 distinct CDR3 sequences, almost 30% seen once. The data were also submitted as part of a second study, on T cells of mothers and their children.

Material: blood. Every receptor here comes from a woman aged 40 to 50 in good health.

This clonotype appeared a few times. The J gene is TRBJ1-1, the V gene TRBV9; D is possibly TRBD1 (6 bases). Germline values: CDR1 SGDLS, CDR2 YYNGEE. The CDR3 loop spans 14 amino acids. The ends were cut back, 2 bases at V and 8 bases at J, with 16 bases in the middle. This CDR3 is CASSVEGRGTEAFF. The CDR3 nucleotides are TGTGCCAGCAGCGTTGAGGGCAGGGGAACAGAAGCTTTCTTT.

This clonotype was seen a handful of times. This chain uses TRBV7-2 with TRBJ1-2; 10 positions match TRBD1. The CDR3 spans 16 residues. The ends lost 5 bases at V and 4 bases at J; junction bases unmatched: 10. The germline V gene has CDR1 SGHTA and CDR2 FQGNSA. CDR3 residues: CASSTGTGDWGYGYTF. The CDR3 region has the DNA TGTGCCAGCAGCACCGGGACAGGGGATTGGGGCTATGGCTACACCTTC.

The chain carries TRBV7-2 and TRBJ2-4; weak D call: TRBD1 (6 bases). Trimming pared 3 bases from V and 0 bases from J, leaving 12 bases between. The CDR3 has 16 residues. CDR1 and CDR2 (germline): SGHTA, FQGNSA. The CDR3 bases are TGTGCCAGCAGCTTTTACGGGACACTAGCCAAAAACATTCAGTACTTC. This encodes CASSFYGTLAKNIQYF.

V usage is TRBV5-1 and J usage is TRBJ1-6, with 8 bases that match TRBD1. Unmatched junction bases numbered 9, after V lost 4 bases and J lost 12 bases. This CDR3 is 14 amino acids long. The germline gives CDR1 SGHRS, CDR2 YFSETQ. CDR3 bases: TGCGCCAGCAGCAATAATGGACAGGGTGGACCCCTCCACTTT. Translated, it gives CASSNNGQGGPLHF.

The chain has TRBV5-1 and TRBJ2-2, with D tentatively TRBD2 (5 bases). Germline V gene data show CDR1 as SGHRS and CDR2 as YFSETQ. The V gene lost 1 base and the J gene lost 4 bases, with 8 bases spanning the gap. This CDR3 is built from 14 residues. The CDR3 region is CASSLNEGTGELFF. CDR3 coding DNA: TGCGCCAGCAGCTTGAACGAGGGCACCGGGGAGCTGTTTTTT.

In this sample, this clonotype turned up a few times. This chain links TRBV28 with TRBJ2-3; 8 bases line up with TRBD1. The ends lost 5 bases at V and 1 base at J; junction bases unmatched: 5. The CDR3 consists of 15 residues. Germline-derived CDR1 and CDR2 are MDHEN and SYDVKM. Here the CDR3 reads CASSPPGQGTDTQYF. DNA of the CDR3: TGTGCCAGCAGTCCCCCGGGACAGGGCACAGATACGCAGTATTTT.

This clonotype showed up many times. V is TRBV29-1 and J is TRBJ1-2; no firm D call. Germline loops: CDR1 SQVTM, CDR2 ANQGSEA. V was trimmed by 7 bases and J by 1 base, leaving 16 bases between them. This CDR3 has 14 amino acids. CDR3 protein: CSAVPEQNNYGYTF. The CDR3 DNA sequence: TGCAGCGCCGTTCCCGAACAGAATAACTATGGCTACACCTTC.

In its sample, this clonotype was seen a few times. The V gene is TRBV5-1, the J gene TRBJ2-1; TRBD1 or TRBD2 may be the D gene (7 bases each). Trimming took 4 bases from V and 4 from J, leaving 15 bases between them. The length of the CDR3 is 15 residues. Germline assignment: CDR1 SGHRS and CDR2 YFSETQ. CDR3 in amino acids: CASSGGQGGYNEQFF. Here the CDR3 DNA reads TGCGCCAGCAGCGGGGGGCAGGGGGGGTACAATGAGCAGTTCTTC.

This sequence joins TRBV6-5 and TRBJ1-5; D remains ambiguous. The CDR3 spans 15 residues. Trimming took 4 bases from V and 0 from J, leaving 10 bases between them. Germline V gene sequence: CDR1 MNHEY, CDR2 SVGAGI. In DNA form, the CDR3 reads TGTGCCAGCAGTTCACGTCCGGTTAGCAATCAGCCCCAGCATTTT. Amino acids: CASSSRPVSNQPQHF.

The chain has TRBV7-2 and TRBJ1-2; D perhaps matches TRBD1 (5 bases). Germline values: CDR1 SGHTA, CDR2 FQGNSA. V was clipped by 5 bases and J by 4 bases, with 17 bases between them. This CDR3 has 15 amino acids. CDR3 coding DNA: TGTGCCAGCAGCCCCGACCGACAGACCATCTATGGCTACACCTTC. Translated: CASSPDRQTIYGYTF.

This clonotype was picked up many times. V gene TRBV5-1 combines with J gene TRBJ1-2; D perhaps matches TRBD1 (6 bases). The CDR3 is 14 residues long. The germline V gene has CDR1 SGHRS and CDR2 YFSETQ. The V end was cut by 0 bases, the J end by 5 bases, with 11 bases between. The CDR3 is CASSLASTGYGYTF. The CDR3 region has the DNA TGCGCCAGCAGCTTGGCCTCGACAGGATATGGCTACACCTTC. The variable domain in full, with the rest retrieved from reference TRBV5-1 and TRBJ1-2, is KAGVTQTPRYLIKTRGQQVTLSCSPISGHRSVSWYQQTPGQGLQFLFEYFSETQRNKGNFPGRFSGRQFSNSRSEMNVSTLELGDSALYLCASSLASTGYGYTFGSGTRLTVV.

The V gene is TRBV7-9, the J gene TRBJ2-3, with D unclear. This CDR3 is 16 amino acids long. Germline V gene data show CDR1 as SEHNR and CDR2 as FQNEAQ (reference sequence). V gave up 1 base and J gave up 0 bases, with 11 bases separating them. The CDR3 protein is CASSLDLGSSTDTQYF. CDR3 coding DNA: TGTGCCAGCAGCTTAGATTTGGGCTCTAGCACAGATACGCAGTATTTT. The entire variable domain, with the rest obtained from reference TRBV7-9 and TRBJ2-3, is as follows: DTGVSQNPRHKITKRGQNVTFRCDPISEHNRLYWYRQTLGQGPEFLTYFQNEAQLEKSRLLSDRFSAERPKGSFSTLEIQRTEQGDSAMYLCASSLDLGSSTDTQYFGPGTRLTVL.

This clonotype was picked up a small number of times. The chain has TRBV28 and TRBJ2-3; no clear D gene. Trimming took off 6 bases at V and 2 bases at J, with 15 bases between the two ends. The CDR3 has 15 amino acids. Germline V gene data show CDR1 as MDHEN and CDR2 as SYDVKM. The CDR3 here is CASRPKDRPTDTQYF. DNA for the CDR3: TGTGCCAGCAGGCCGAAGGACCGGCCCACAGATACGCAGTATTTT.

This clonotype was detected many times. The CDR3 DNA follows: TGTGCCAGCAGCTCCATAAAAACAGAGTCTCCCTACGAGCAGTACTTC. Its translation is CASSSIKTESPYEQYF. The chain uses TRBV7-9 and TRBJ2-7; D gene uncertain. This CDR3 is 16 amino acids long. Germline V CDR1 and CDR2: SEHNR, FQNEAQ (reference sequence). Trimming cost V 4 bases and J 2 bases, with 18 bases left between them.

The chain recombines TRBV7-3 with TRBJ2-1; 8 bases match TRBD2. In germline, CDR1 is SGHTA, CDR2 FQGTGA. V gave up 3 bases and J gave up 4 bases; unmatched junction bases: 5. There are 15 residues in the CDR3. The CDR3 is CASSFEAGDYNEQFF. The CDR3 DNA follows: TGTGCCAGCAGCTTTGAAGCGGGGGATTACAATGAGCAGTTCTTC.

The table lists this clonotype with a count of one. V gene TRBV24-1 combines with J gene TRBJ2-4; 9 positions match TRBD1. V lost 7 bases, J lost 13 bases, and 16 bases stayed unmatched. The length of the CDR3 is 15 residues. The V gene's germline CDR1 is KGHDR and CDR2 SFDVKD. The CDR3 loop is CATRAGTGSYNEQYF. CDR3 DNA sequence: TGTGCCACCAGGGCCGGGACAGGGTCCTACAATGAGCAGTACTTC.

With regard to this clonotype: A much larger clonotype is one base distant, so this may be a read error. The rearrangement joins TRBV7-2 to TRBJ2-1, with 10 positions matching TRBD2. Germline loops: CDR1 SGHTA, CDR2 FQGNSA. The CDR3 runs 15 residues. With 1 base clipped from V and 6 bases from J, the junction kept 3 bases outside the gene matches. The CDR3 spells CASSLGSGGSNEQFF. The CDR3 DNA is TGTGCCAGCAGCTTAGGTAGCGGGGGGTCCAATGAGCAGTTCTTC.